This T cell receptor beta chain was identified during a study of vaccination and CD4 T cells after COVID-19. Study in general: Every participant had a vaccine, which was either BNT162b2 or mRNA-1273, given in two doses.

Stated time point: late sampling 161 to 241 days after vaccination in three convalescent patients. Treatment defined: roughly ten-day PBMC culture with coronavirus spike peptide pools or control peptides (ViraFEST assay). Regarding this clonotype: Its antigen is not known.

Study-wide points: Although the median of SARS-CoV-2-reactive clonotypes rose from approximately 21 to 38, the change was not significant.

V lost 3 bases and J 0 bases, leaving 14 bases between the germline ends. The CDR3 consists of 16 residues. CDR1 is SEHNR and CDR2 is FQNEAQ in the germline V gene (reference sequence). Oncomine TCR Beta short-read sequencing was applied to DNA from cultured CD4+ T cells. TCRdb analysed the PCR reads with MiXCR anew, one entry per CDR3 protein. The table lists tens of thousands of distinct CDR3 sequences, 43% of them singletons. The sequencing used CD4+ T cells from blood, cultured in vitro, collected about 7 months after SARS-CoV-2 vaccination. This sequence joins TRBV7-9 and TRBJ1-2, with a tentative D call TRBD1 (5 bases). The TCR originated in a human donor who had recovered from COVID-19. CDR3 coding DNA: TGTGCCAGCAGCTTTCGCCAGGGTGGTACTAACTATGGCTACACCTTC. It yields the protein CASSFRQGGTNYGYTF.